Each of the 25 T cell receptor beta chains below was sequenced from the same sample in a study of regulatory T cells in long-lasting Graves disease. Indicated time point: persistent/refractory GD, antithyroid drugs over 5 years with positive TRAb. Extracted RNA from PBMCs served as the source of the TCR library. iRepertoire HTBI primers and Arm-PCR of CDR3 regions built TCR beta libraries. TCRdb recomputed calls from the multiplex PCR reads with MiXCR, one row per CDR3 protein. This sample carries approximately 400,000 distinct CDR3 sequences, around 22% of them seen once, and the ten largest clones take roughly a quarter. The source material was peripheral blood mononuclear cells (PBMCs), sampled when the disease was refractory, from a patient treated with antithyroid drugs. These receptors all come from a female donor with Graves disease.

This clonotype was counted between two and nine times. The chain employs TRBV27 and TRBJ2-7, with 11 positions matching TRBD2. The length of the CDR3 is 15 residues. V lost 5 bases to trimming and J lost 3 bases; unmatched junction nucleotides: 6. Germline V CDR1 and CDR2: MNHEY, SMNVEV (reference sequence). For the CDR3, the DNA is TGTGCCAGCAGTCTAGACACTAGCGGGAGCTACGAGCAGTACTTC. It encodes CASSLDTSGSYEQYF.

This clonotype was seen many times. CDR3 sequence: CASSYSPGGRGGYTF. The CDR3 nucleotides read TGTGCCAGCAGTTACTCCCCTGGAGGGCGGGGTGGCTACACCTTC. J is TRBJ1-2 and V is TRBV6-2 or TRBV6-3; D ambiguous. This CDR3 comprises 15 residues. Germline CDR1 MNHEY, CDR2 SVGEGT. The V end was cut by 0 bases, the J end by 7 bases, with 15 bases between.

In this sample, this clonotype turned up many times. For the CDR3, the DNA is TGTGCCAGCAGCTCGGACAGGGGGGGGACCCAGTACTTC. Its protein is CASSSDRGGTQYF. The chain is built from TRBV7-2 and TRBJ2-5; 10 bases are shared with TRBD1. This CDR3 is 13 amino acids long. Trimming took 4 bases from V and 7 from J; bases not matched to a gene: 3. Germline values: CDR1 SGHTA, CDR2 FQGNSA.

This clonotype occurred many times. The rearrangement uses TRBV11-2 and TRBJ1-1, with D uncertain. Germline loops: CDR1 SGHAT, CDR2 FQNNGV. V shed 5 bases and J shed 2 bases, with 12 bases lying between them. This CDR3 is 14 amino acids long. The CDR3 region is CASSRETTNTEAFF. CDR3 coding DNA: TGTGCCAGCAGCCGCGAGACGACAAACACTGAAGCTTTCTTT.

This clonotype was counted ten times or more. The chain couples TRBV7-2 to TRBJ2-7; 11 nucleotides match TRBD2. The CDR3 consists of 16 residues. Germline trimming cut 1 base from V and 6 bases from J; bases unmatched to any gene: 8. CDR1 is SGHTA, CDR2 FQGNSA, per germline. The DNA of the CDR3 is TGTGCCAGCAGCTTAGAGGCTAGCGGGAGGACCGGCGAGCAGTACTTC. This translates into CASSLEASGRTGEQYF.

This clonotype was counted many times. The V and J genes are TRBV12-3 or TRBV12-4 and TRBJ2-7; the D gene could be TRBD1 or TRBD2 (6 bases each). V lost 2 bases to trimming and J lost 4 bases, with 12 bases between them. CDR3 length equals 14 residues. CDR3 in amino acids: CASSLSGGEYEQYF. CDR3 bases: TGTGCCAGCAGTTTATCCGGGGGCGAGTACGAGCAGTACTTC.

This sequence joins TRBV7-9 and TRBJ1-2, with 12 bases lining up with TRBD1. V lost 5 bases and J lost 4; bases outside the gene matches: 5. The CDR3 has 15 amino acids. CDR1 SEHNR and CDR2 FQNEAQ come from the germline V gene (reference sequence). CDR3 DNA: TGTGCCAGCAGCGCCCGGGACAGGGGGCTCTATGGCTACACCTTC. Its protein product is CASSARDRGLYGYTF.

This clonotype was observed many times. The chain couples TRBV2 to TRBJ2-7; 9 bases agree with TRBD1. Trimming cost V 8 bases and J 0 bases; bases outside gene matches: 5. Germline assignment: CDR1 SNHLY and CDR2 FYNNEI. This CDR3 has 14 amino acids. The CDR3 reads CASVKDRGSYEQYF. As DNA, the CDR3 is TGTGCCAGCGTAAAGGACAGGGGCTCCTACGAGCAGTACTTC.

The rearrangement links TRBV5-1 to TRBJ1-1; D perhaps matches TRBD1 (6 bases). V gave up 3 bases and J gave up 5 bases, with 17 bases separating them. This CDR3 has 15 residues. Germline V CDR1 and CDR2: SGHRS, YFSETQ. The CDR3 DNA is TGCGCCAGCAGCTCGCCTAAGGGGGTTAGGACTGAAGCTTTCTTT. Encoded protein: CASSSPKGVRTEAFF.

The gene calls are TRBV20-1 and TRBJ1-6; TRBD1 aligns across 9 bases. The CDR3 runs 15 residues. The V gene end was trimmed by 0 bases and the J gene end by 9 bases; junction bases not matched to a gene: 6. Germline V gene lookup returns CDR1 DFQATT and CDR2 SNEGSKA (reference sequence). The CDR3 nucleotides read TGCAGTGCTAGAGATTCCGGGACAGGGATTTCACCCCTCCACTTT. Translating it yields CSARDSGTGISPLHF.

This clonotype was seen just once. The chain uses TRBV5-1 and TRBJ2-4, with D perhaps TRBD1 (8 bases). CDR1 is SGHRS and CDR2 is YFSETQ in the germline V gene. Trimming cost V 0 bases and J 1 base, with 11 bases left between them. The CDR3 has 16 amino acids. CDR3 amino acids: CASSLEQGGAKNIQYF. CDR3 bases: TGCGCCAGCAGCTTGGAACAGGGGGGGGCCAAAAACATTCAGTACTTC.

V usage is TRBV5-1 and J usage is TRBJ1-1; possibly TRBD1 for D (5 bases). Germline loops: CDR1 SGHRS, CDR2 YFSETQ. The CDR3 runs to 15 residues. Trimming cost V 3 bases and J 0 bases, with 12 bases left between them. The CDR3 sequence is CASSYRDGVNTEAFF. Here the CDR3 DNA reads TGCGCCAGCAGCTACCGGGACGGGGTGAACACTGAAGCTTTCTTT.

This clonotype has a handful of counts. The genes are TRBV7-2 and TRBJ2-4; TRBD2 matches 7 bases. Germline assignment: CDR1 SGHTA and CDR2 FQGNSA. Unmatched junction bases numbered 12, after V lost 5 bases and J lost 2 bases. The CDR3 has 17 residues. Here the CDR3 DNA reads TGTGCCAGCAGCACTACTGGCCTAGCGGATACCAAAAACATTCAGTACTTC. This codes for CASSTTGLADTKNIQYF.

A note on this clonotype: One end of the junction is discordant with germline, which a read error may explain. The CDR3 is CATSEGTGGSGNTIYF. Here the CDR3 DNA reads TGTGCCACCAGTGAGGGGACAGGGGGCTCTGGAAACACCATATATTTT. The chain combines TRBV10-3 with TRBJ1-3; 11 bases are a match to TRBD1. The germline V gene has CDR1 ENHRY and CDR2 SYGVKD. There are 16 residues in the CDR3.

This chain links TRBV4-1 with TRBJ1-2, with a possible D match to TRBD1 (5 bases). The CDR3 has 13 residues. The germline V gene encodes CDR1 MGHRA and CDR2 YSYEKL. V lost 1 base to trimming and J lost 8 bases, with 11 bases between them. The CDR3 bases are TGCGCCAGCAGCCAAGGAGTCCAGGGAGGCTACACCTTC. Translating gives CASSQGVQGGYTF.

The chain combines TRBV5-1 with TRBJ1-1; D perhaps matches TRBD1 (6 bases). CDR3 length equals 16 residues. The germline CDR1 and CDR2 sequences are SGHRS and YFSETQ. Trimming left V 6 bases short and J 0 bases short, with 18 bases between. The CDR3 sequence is CASTPNPDRMNTEAFF. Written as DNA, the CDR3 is TGCGCCAGCACCCCGAATCCGGACAGAATGAACACTGAAGCTTTCTTT.

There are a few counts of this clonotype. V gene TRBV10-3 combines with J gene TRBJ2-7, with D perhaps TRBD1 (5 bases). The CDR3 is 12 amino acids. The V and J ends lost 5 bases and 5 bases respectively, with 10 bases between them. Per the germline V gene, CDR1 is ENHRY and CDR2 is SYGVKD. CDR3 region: CAISIDRDEQYF. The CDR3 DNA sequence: TGTGCCATCAGTATCGACAGAGACGAGCAGTACTTC.

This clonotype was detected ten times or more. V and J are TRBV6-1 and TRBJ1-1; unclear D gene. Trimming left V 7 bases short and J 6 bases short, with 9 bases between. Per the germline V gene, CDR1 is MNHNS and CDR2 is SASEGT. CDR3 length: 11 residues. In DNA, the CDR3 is TGTGCCAGCATAAAGCTTCCTGAAGCTTTCTTT. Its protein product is CASIKLPEAFF.

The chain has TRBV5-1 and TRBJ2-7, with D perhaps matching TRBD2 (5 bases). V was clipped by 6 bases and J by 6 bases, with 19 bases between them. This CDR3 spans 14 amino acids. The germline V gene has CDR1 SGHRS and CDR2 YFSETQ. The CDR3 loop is CASTPGEPGSEQYF. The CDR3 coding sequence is TGCGCCAGCACCCCTGGGGAGCCGGGCAGCGAGCAGTACTTC.

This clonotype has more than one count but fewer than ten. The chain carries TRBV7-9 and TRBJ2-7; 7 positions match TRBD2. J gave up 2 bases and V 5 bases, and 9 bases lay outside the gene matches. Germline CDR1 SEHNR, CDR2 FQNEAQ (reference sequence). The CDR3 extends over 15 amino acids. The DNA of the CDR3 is TGTGCCAGCAGCCAAAATCCGGGGGGAACCTACGAGCAGTACTTC. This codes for CASSQNPGGTYEQYF.

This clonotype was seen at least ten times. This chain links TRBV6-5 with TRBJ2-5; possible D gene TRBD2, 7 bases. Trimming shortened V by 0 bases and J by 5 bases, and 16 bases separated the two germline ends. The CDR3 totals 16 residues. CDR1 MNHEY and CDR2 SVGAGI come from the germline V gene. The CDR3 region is CASSYSTGGSWETQYF. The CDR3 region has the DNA TGTGCCAGCAGTTACTCTACGGGGGGCTCATGGGAGACCCAGTACTTC.

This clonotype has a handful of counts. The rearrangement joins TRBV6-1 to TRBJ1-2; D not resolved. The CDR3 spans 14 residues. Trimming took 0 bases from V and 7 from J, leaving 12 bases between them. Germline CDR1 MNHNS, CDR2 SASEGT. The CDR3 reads CASSEAWSWSGYTF. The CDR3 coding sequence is TGTGCCAGCAGTGAAGCCTGGAGTTGGAGTGGCTACACCTTC.

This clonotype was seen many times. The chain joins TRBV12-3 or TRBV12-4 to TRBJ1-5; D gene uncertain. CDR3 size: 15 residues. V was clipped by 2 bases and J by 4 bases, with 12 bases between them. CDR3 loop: CASSLKGLGNQPQHF. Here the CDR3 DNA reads TGTGCCAGCAGTTTAAAGGGCTTGGGGAATCAGCCCCAGCATTTT.

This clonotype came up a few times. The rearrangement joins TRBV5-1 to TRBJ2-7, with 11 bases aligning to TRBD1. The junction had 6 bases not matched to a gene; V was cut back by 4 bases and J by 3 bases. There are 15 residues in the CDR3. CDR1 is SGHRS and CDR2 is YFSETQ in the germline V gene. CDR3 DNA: TGCGCCAGCAGCCCTCGCGGGACAGGGGGCTACGAGCAGTACTTC. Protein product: CASSPRGTGGYEQYF.

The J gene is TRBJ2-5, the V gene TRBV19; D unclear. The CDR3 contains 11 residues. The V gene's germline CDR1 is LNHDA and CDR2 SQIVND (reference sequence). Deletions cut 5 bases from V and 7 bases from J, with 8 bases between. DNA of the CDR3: TGTGCCAGTAGTTCCCTGGGGACCCAGTACTTC. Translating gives CASSSLGTQYF.